The next 23 T cell receptor beta chains were all read from a single sample in a study of cytomegalovirus exposure and HLA in healthy donors (TCRdb year 2017). Libraries were prepared through the immunoSEQ multiplex PCR assay. TCRdb re-hosts the immuneACCESS table, in-frame sequences only. Its copies lack some clones; in the studies checked, an unresolved V gene accounts for under half of them, and the cause for the rest is not known. The sample table shows around 220,000 clones, and 88% are seen once. Just under 3% of the sample rests with the top ten. The material sequenced was PBMCs. These receptors were obtained from a woman between 18 and 29 years old in good health and CMV-seronegative.

V is TRBV6-1 and J is TRBJ2-4; TRBD2 matches 8 bases. Losses at the gene ends were 6 bases for V and 2 bases for J; bases not matched to a gene: 3. Germline V gives CDR1 MNHNS, CDR2 SASEGT. This CDR3 contains 14 residues. The CDR3 reads CASRRTSTKNIQYF. The CDR3 nucleotides read TGTGCCAGCAGGCGGACTAGCACCAAAAACATTCAGTACTTC.

The rearrangement joins TRBV25-1 to TRBJ1-4, with 10 bases fitting TRBD1. The germline CDR1 and CDR2 sequences are MGHDK and SYGVNS. The CDR3 consists of 15 residues. J lost 0 bases, V lost 11 bases, and 6 bases had no gene match. The CDR3 spells CAPGQGPATNEKLFF. The CDR3, as DNA: TGTGCCCCGGGACAGGGGCCTGCAACTAATGAAAAACTGTTTTTT.

The chain couples TRBV6-1 to TRBJ1-5; D might be TRBD1 (6 bases). The ends were cut back, 10 bases at V and 5 bases at J, with 18 bases in the middle. The CDR3 spans 14 residues. Germline V gene data show CDR1 as MNHNS and CDR2 as SASEGT. CDR3 in amino acids: CATGITGTYQPQHF. The CDR3 DNA reads as TGTGCCACCGGAATTACAGGGACGTATCAGCCCCAGCATTTT.

J is TRBJ2-7 and V is TRBV27, with D possibly matching TRBD1 (5 bases). With 0 bases removed from V and 7 bases from J, the gap between germline ends came to 10 bases. The CDR3 is made up of 13 amino acids. Germline lookup yields CDR1 MNHEY and CDR2 SMNVEV (reference sequence). The CDR3 protein is CASSLSWGYEQYF. CDR3 coding DNA: TGTGCCAGCAGTTTATCTTGGGGCTATGAGCAGTACTTC.

The chain carries TRBV2 and TRBJ2-7; 10 bases line up with TRBD2. The CDR3 runs to 17 residues. The V segment lost 0 bases and the J segment 0 bases; nucleotides outside the gene matches: 5. Germline CDR1 SNHLY, CDR2 FYNNEI. CDR3 nucleotides: TGTGCCAGCAGTGAAGCGACTAGCGGGTACAGCTCCTACGAGCAGTACTTC. This gives the protein CASSEATSGYSSYEQYF.

This clone was observed a few times. The chain links TRBV6-5 to TRBJ2-7; no clear D. Germline V gene lookup returns CDR1 MNHEY and CDR2 SVGAGI. V lost 0 bases and J 0 bases, leaving 9 bases between the germline ends. The length of the CDR3 is 15 residues. The DNA for the CDR3 is TGTGCCAGCAGTTACTCGGCAGGCCTCTCCTACGAGCAGTACTTC. Its protein is CASSYSAGLSYEQYF.

The gene calls are TRBV18 and TRBJ2-4; D not certain. Germline V gives CDR1 KGHSH, CDR2 LQKENI. This CDR3 is 14 amino acids long. Trimming cost V 1 base and J 0 bases, with 4 bases left between them. CDR3 loop: CASSPRAAKNIQYF. The CDR3 bases are TGTGCCAGCTCACCACGGGCAGCCAAAAACATTCAGTACTTC.

In this sample, this clone turned up once. The chain links TRBV7-9 to TRBJ2-1; 7 bases align to TRBD2. The germline CDR1 and CDR2 sequences are SEHNR and FQNEAQ (reference sequence). This CDR3 contains 16 residues. Trimming removed 2 bases from V and 3 bases from J; junction bases left unmatched: 7. This CDR3 reads CASSLLAASGYNEQFF. CDR3 in DNA: TGTGCCAGCAGCTTATTAGCGGCTAGCGGCTACAATGAGCAGTTCTTC.

The V gene is TRBV2, the J gene TRBJ2-3, with TRBD1 matching over 7 bases. J lost 2 bases, V lost 7 bases, and 15 bases had no gene match. The length of the CDR3 is 17 residues. Germline-derived CDR1 and CDR2 are SNHLY and FYNNEI. Here the CDR3 DNA reads TGTGCCAGCAAAGCAACCTTCACAGGGGAGTACACAGATACGCAGTATTTT. It codes for CASKATFTGEYTDTQYF.

The CDR3 protein is CASSDLSTGTEAFF. CDR3 in DNA: TGTGCCAGCAGTGACCTCTCAACGGGAACTGAAGCTTTCTTT. J is TRBJ1-1 and V is TRBV6-4, with D unresolved. The V and J ends lost 2 bases and 5 bases respectively, with 12 bases between them. CDR3 length: 14 residues. Germline V gene sequence: CDR1 MRHNA, CDR2 SNTAGT.

V usage is TRBV5-1 and J usage is TRBJ2-7; TRBD2 matches at 7 bases. The CDR3 is 14 residues long. The germline CDR1 and CDR2 sequences are SGHRS and YFSETQ. V was pared by 0 bases and J by 3 bases, with 3 bases of the junction left unmatched. CDR3 in amino acids: CASSLVGGYYEQYF. The CDR3 nucleotides read TGCGCCAGCAGCTTGGTGGGAGGGTACTACGAGCAGTACTTC.

J is TRBJ1-5 and V is TRBV15; possible D gene TRBD1, 5 bases. Germline CDR1 and CDR2: LNHNV and YYDKDF (reference sequence). This CDR3 contains 14 residues. The V gene lost 1 base and the J gene lost 5 bases, with 9 bases spanning the gap. The CDR3 DNA reads as TGTGCCACCAGCAGAGGGGGCAGAGATCAGCCCCAGCATTTT. This sequence encodes CATSRGGRDQPQHF.

This clone was observed a few times. Here the CDR3 reads CASKRTGGKQETQYF. Here the CDR3 DNA reads TGTGCCAGCAAGCGGACCGGGGGAAAACAAGAGACCCAGTACTTC. The V and J genes are TRBV2 and TRBJ2-5, with D perhaps TRBD2 (6 bases). V was pared by 7 bases and J by 2 bases, with 17 bases between. CDR3 length: 15 amino acids. Germline values: CDR1 SNHLY, CDR2 FYNNEI.

The CDR3 sequence is CASSLEEGNYGYTF. CDR3 DNA sequence: TGTGCCAGCAGCTTAGAGGAGGGAAACTATGGCTACACCTTC. The chain couples TRBV7-8 to TRBJ1-2; unclear D gene. Germline lookup yields CDR1 SGHVS and CDR2 FQNEAQ. The CDR3 covers 14 residues. Trimming pared 1 base from V and 2 bases from J, leaving 8 bases between.

The V and J genes are TRBV27 and TRBJ2-3, with D possibly being TRBD1 (6 bases). CDR3 length equals 15 residues. Between the trimmed V and J ends, which lost 6 bases and 0 bases, there was a span of 13 bases. From germline, CDR1 is MNHEY and CDR2 SMNVEV (reference sequence). Written as DNA, the CDR3 is TGTGCCAGCAGAGCGACAGGAACTAGCACAGATACGCAGTATTTT. This gives the protein CASRATGTSTDTQYF.

This chain uses TRBV5-1 with TRBJ2-3; D is unresolved. Deletions cut 4 bases from V and 6 bases from J, with 21 bases between. CDR3 size: 16 residues. CDR1 and CDR2 (germline): SGHRS, YFSETQ. The CDR3 nucleotides are TGCGCCAGCAGCCCCAACCCCCGCGGTCCGTTGGATACGCAGTATTTT. It translates to CASSPNPRGPLDTQYF.

This clone has a single count. V gene TRBV28 combines with J gene TRBJ2-7; D may be TRBD1 (5 bases). CDR3 length equals 13 residues. Germline loops: CDR1 MDHEN, CDR2 SYDVKM. The V and J ends lost 6 bases and 3 bases respectively, with 12 bases between them. The CDR3 here is CASRSVQDYEQYF. The DNA of the CDR3 is TGTGCCAGCAGGTCTGTACAGGACTACGAGCAGTACTTC.

V usage is TRBV18 and J usage is TRBJ2-7, with D hard to call. There are 12 residues in the CDR3. The germline V gene encodes CDR1 KGHSH and CDR2 LQKENI. The germline V and J ends were trimmed by 4 bases and 6 bases, with 10 bases remaining between them. Here the CDR3 reads CASSLDIREQYF. DNA of the CDR3: TGTGCCAGCTCACTAGACATCCGCGAGCAGTACTTC.

The chain carries TRBV7-8 and TRBJ2-4; TRBD1 matches at 7 bases. CDR1 SGHVS and CDR2 FQNEAQ come from the germline V gene. J lost 0 bases, V lost 2 bases, and 10 bases had no gene match. The CDR3 is made up of 18 amino acids. The CDR3 is CASSLHHRGRLAKNIQYF. CDR3 in DNA: TGTGCCAGCAGCTTACACCATAGGGGGCGGTTAGCCAAAAACATTCAGTACTTC.

This clone is a singleton in its sample. The J gene is TRBJ1-4, the V gene TRBV28; D is perhaps TRBD1 (6 bases). V lost 2 bases and J lost 10, with 14 bases in between. The CDR3 is 14 amino acids. The germline CDR1 and CDR2 sequences are MDHEN and SYDVKM. Here the CDR3 reads CASSLTRQGPKLFF. CDR3 DNA sequence: TGTGCCAGCAGTTTAACCCGCCAGGGGCCAAAACTGTTTTTT.

In its sample, this clone was seen a few times. The rearrangement joins TRBV6-1 to TRBJ1-4, with 9 bases identical to TRBD1. The CDR3 runs 14 residues. Germline assignment: CDR1 MNHNS and CDR2 SASEGT. The junction had 6 bases not matched to a gene; V was cut back by 5 bases and J by 8 bases. The chain's CDR3 is CASSRDRVREKLFF. CDR3 DNA sequence: TGTGCCAGCAGTCGGGACAGGGTTCGGGAAAAACTGTTTTTT.

The gene calls are TRBV28 and TRBJ1-1; D unclear. Trimming shortened V by 2 bases and J by 0 bases, and 10 bases separated the two germline ends. This CDR3 region has 15 residues. In germline, CDR1 is MDHEN, CDR2 SYDVKM. The CDR3 is CASSLRRALNTEAFF. The CDR3 coding sequence is TGTGCCAGCAGTTTACGGCGGGCTTTGAACACTGAAGCTTTCTTT.

The chain joins TRBV4-3 to TRBJ2-1; 10 bases match TRBD2. The J segment lost 6 bases and the V segment lost 0 bases, leaving 8 bases of the junction unmatched. The CDR3 has 17 amino acids. Germline loops: CDR1 LGHNA, CDR2 YSLEER. In nucleotides, the CDR3 is TGCGCCAGCAGCCAAGATCTGGCTAGCGGGAGCCTCAATGAGCAGTTCTTC. This sequence encodes CASSQDLASGSLNEQFF.